Listed here are 18 T cell receptor beta chains from one sample, sequenced in a study of blood T cell repertoires in COVID-19. The repertoire was sequenced with immunoSEQ multiplex PCR; TCRdb's copy has only in-frame clones and lacks some. The sample lists over 100,000 clones; about 89% were seen once. Sequenced input: peripheral blood. All receptors come from a man aged 40-49 years with acute or convalescent COVID-19.

The chain carries TRBV30 and TRBJ1-2; 9 nucleotides line up with TRBD1. The CDR3 contains 16 residues. V lost 4 bases to trimming and J lost 0 bases; unmatched junction nucleotides: 9. CDR1 GTSNPN and CDR2 SVGIG come from the germline V gene (reference sequence). The DNA for the CDR3 is TGTGCCTGGATAAGGGACAGGGCAGTAGCTAACTATGGCTACACCTTC. Amino acid sequence: CAWIRDRAVANYGYTF.

This clone was picked up a small number of times. V and J are TRBV5-1 and TRBJ2-7; D may be TRBD2 (5 bases). Germline V gene data show CDR1 as SGHRS and CDR2 as YFSETQ. Between the trimmed V and J ends, which lost 0 bases and 2 bases, there was a span of 12 bases. The CDR3 loop spans 15 amino acids. The CDR3 coding sequence is TGCGCCAGCAGCTTGGCCGGAGCGGCTACCTACGAGCAGTACTTC. It specifies CASSLAGAATYEQYF.

The V gene is TRBV5-1, the J gene TRBJ1-1; 7 nucleotides agree with TRBD1. V lost 4 bases, J lost 0 bases, and 6 bases stayed unmatched. Germline lookup yields CDR1 SGHRS and CDR2 YFSETQ. The CDR3 consists of 15 residues. The DNA for the CDR3 is TGCGCCAGCAGCGTTAGACAGGGCATGAACACTGAAGCTTTCTTT. It is translated as CASSVRQGMNTEAFF.

The chain is built from TRBV2 and TRBJ1-3; TRBD1 might be the D (6 bases). Trimming took 1 base from V and 7 from J, leaving 11 bases between them. The CDR3 sequence is 14 residues long. Germline CDR1 reads SNHLY; CDR2 reads FYNNEI. In DNA form, the CDR3 reads TGTGCCAGCAGTGAAGACAGGGAGAGGAACACCATATATTTT. The encoded protein is CASSEDRERNTIYF.

The chain employs TRBV5-1 and TRBJ2-7, with 8 positions matching TRBD1. With 1 base clipped from V and 4 bases from J, the junction kept 4 bases outside the gene matches. The CDR3 is 14 amino acids. CDR1 is SGHRS and CDR2 is YFSETQ in the germline V gene. The chain's CDR3 is CASSLRDRGYEQYF. CDR3 nucleotide sequence: TGCGCCAGCAGCTTGCGAGACAGGGGTTACGAGCAGTACTTC.

This clone was seen just once. The chain joins TRBV5-6 to TRBJ1-2, with 7 bases matching TRBD1. The CDR3 is made up of 15 amino acids. V dropped 6 bases and J dropped 7; count of bases not matched to a gene: 15. CDR1 is SGHDT, CDR2 YYEEEE, per germline. Written as DNA, the CDR3 is TGTGCCAGCAACTCGCCGGCAGGGGGGCTGGTTGGCTACACCTTC. Translating it yields CASNSPAGGLVGYTF. Filled out from reference TRBV5-6 and TRBJ1-2, the complete variable domain reads DAGVTQSPTHLIKTRGQQVTLRCSPKSGHDTVSWYQQALGQGPQFIFQYYEEEERQRGNFPDRFSGHQFPNYSSELNVNALLLGDSALYLCASNSPAGGLVGYTFGSGTRLTVV.

The chain joins TRBV5-1 to TRBJ2-2, with D uncertain. V was trimmed by 0 bases and J by 1 base, leaving 7 bases between them. Germline V gene data show CDR1 as SGHRS and CDR2 as YFSETQ. The CDR3 consists of 15 residues. The CDR3 DNA reads as TGCGCCAGCAGCTTGGATAACAAGAACACCGGGGAGCTGTTTTTT. Protein: CASSLDNKNTGELFF.

The chain uses TRBV2 and TRBJ1-1; possibly TRBD1 for D (6 bases). Germline CDR1 reads SNHLY; CDR2 reads FYNNEI. CDR3 size: 12 residues. V shed 7 bases and J shed 0 bases, with 6 bases lying between them. For the CDR3, the DNA is TGTGCCAGCAACAGGGTGAACACTGAAGCTTTCTTT. Translation: CASNRVNTEAFF.

J is TRBJ1-2 and V is TRBV6-1; unclear D gene. The ends were cut back, 2 bases at V and 7 bases at J, with 14 bases in the middle. The germline V gene encodes CDR1 MNHNS and CDR2 SASEGT. This CDR3 is 14 amino acids long. DNA of the CDR3: TGTGCCAGCAGTGAATCTCTTGGTGCGCGTGGCTACACCTTC. Amino acids: CASSESLGARGYTF.

This clone has at least ten counts. The V and J genes are TRBV19 and TRBJ2-3, with D possibly being TRBD2 (6 bases). Per germline, CDR1 LNHDA and CDR2 SQIVND (reference sequence). The CDR3 length is 16 residues. Trimming left V 3 bases short and J 2 bases short, with 15 bases between. For the CDR3, the DNA is TGTGCCAGTAGTATTACAGTTGCGGGGTTCACAGATACGCAGTATTTT. This gives the protein CASSITVAGFTDTQYF.

V usage is TRBV6-5 and J usage is TRBJ1-2, with TRBD1 as a possible D gene (5 bases). Germline V gene data show CDR1 as MNHEY and CDR2 as SVGAGI. Trimming pared 7 bases from V and 2 bases from J, leaving 17 bases between. CDR3 length: 15 amino acids. The CDR3 region is CASTVTVGGNYGYTF. DNA for the CDR3: TGTGCCAGCACCGTGACAGTCGGGGGAAACTATGGCTACACCTTC.

This clone was seen once. The chain links TRBV6-5 to TRBJ1-3; a possible D gene is TRBD1 (5 bases). CDR3 length equals 16 residues. Trimming shortened V by 4 bases and J by 3 bases, and 16 bases separated the two germline ends. Germline CDR1 MNHEY, CDR2 SVGAGI. The CDR3 loop is CASSSSPGISGNTIYF. The CDR3, as DNA: TGTGCCAGCAGTTCGTCCCCAGGGATAAGTGGAAACACCATATATTTT.

This clone appeared a few times. The gene calls are TRBV6-5 and TRBJ1-2; D ambiguous. Germline CDR1 is MNHEY and CDR2 is SVGAGI. V was trimmed by 2 bases and J by 6 bases, leaving 16 bases between them. The CDR3 spans 15 residues. The CDR3 DNA reads TGTGCCAGCAGTTACCGGGATCTCAACCGGGATGGCTACACCTTC. This sequence encodes CASSYRDLNRDGYTF.

The chain carries TRBV9 and TRBJ2-3; no definite D call. This CDR3 contains 15 residues. In germline, CDR1 is SGDLS, CDR2 YYNGEE. Trimming left V 0 bases short and J 2 bases short, with 10 bases between. The chain's CDR3 is CASSVGLGHTDTQYF. The CDR3 DNA sequence: TGTGCCAGCAGCGTAGGGTTGGGCCACACAGATACGCAGTATTTT.

The chain uses TRBV6-1 and TRBJ1-1, with D uncertain. With 2 bases removed from V and 1 base from J, the gap between germline ends came to 8 bases. Germline assignment: CDR1 MNHNS and CDR2 SASEGT. This CDR3 comprises 14 residues. The CDR3 DNA reads as TGTGCCAGCAGTGAATGGCGGTGGAACACTGAAGCTTTCTTT. Protein product: CASSEWRWNTEAFF.

This chain joins TRBV18 and TRBJ1-2; D is undetermined. The V and J ends lost 2 bases and 0 bases respectively, with 7 bases between them. CDR1 KGHSH and CDR2 LQKENI come from the germline V gene. This CDR3 has 14 amino acids. The CDR3, as DNA: TGTGCCAGCTCACCAACCGGAGCTAACTATGGCTACACCTTC. This encodes CASSPTGANYGYTF.

The genes are TRBV6-5 and TRBJ2-7, with 10 bases fitting TRBD1. V lost 5 bases to trimming and J lost 3 bases; unmatched junction nucleotides: 4. The CDR3 consists of 14 residues. Germline values: CDR1 MNHEY, CDR2 SVGAGI. CDR3 nucleotides: TGTGCCAGCAGTCAGACAGGGGGCTTCTACGAGCAGTACTTC. Protein product: CASSQTGGFYEQYF.

The CDR3 reads CAWSSPGQGNYGYTF. The DNA of the CDR3 is TGTGCCTGGAGTTCTCCGGGACAGGGGAACTATGGCTACACCTTC. The genes are TRBV30 and TRBJ1-2; TRBD1 agrees at 10 bases. The V gene end was trimmed by 2 bases and the J gene end by 2 bases; junction bases not matched to a gene: 5. The CDR3 is made up of 15 amino acids. In germline, CDR1 is GTSNPN, CDR2 SVGIG (reference sequence).